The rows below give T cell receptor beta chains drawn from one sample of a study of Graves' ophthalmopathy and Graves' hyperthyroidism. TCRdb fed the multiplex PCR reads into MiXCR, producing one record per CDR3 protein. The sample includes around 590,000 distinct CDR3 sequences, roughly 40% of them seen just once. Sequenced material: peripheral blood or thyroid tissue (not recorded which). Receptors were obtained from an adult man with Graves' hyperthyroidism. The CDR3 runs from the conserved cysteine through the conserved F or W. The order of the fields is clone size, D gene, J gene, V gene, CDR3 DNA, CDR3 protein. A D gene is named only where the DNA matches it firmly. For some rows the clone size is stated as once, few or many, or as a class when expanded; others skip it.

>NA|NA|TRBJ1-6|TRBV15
NA
CATGQPSSYNEQFFGPPLHF
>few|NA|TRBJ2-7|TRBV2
TGTGCCAGCCGGTCGAATTCCTACGAGCAGTACTTC
CASRSNSYEQYF
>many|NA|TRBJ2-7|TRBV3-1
TGTGCCAGCAGCCAAGCGGGAGACTCCTACGAGCAGTACTTC
CASSQAGDSYEQYF
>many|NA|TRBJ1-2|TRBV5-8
TGTGCCAGCAGCTCGGCCCTGGATGGCTACACCTTC
CASSSALDGYTF
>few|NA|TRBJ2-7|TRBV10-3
TGTGCCATCAGTGAGAGCCAACAGGGAGGGCAGTACTTC
CAISESQQGGQYF
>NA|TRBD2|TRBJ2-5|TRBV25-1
TGTGCCAGCAGTGAATCATCTAGCGGGAGTGGAGAGACCCAGTACTTC
CASSESSSGSGETQYF
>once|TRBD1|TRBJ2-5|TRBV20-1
TGCAGTGCTACCCGGGACAGGGCCAATATGGAGACCCAGTACTTC
CSATRDRANMETQYF
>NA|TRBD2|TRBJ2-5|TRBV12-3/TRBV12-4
TGTGCCAGCAGGAAACTAGCGGGAGGAGAGACCCAGTACTTC
CASRKLAGGETQYF
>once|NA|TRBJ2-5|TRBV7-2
TGTGCCAGCAGCTTAGGCCCGGAAGTGGTGACCCAGTACTTC
CASSLGPEVVTQYF
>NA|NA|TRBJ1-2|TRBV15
TGTGCCACCAGCAGAGATAGAGGGACTGGGGCCTATGGCTACACCTTC
CATSRDRGTGAYGYTF
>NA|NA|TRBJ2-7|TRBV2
TGTGCCAGCAGTGACATCGGGGGCGCCTCCTACGAGCAGTACTTC
CASSDIGGASYEQYF
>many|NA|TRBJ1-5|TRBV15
TGTGCCACCAGCTGGGGACCGGAGGTAGGCAATCAGCCCCAGCATTTT
CATSWGPEVGNQPQHF
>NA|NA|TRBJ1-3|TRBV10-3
TGTGCCATCAAACCGGACACCATATATTTT
CAIKPDTIYF
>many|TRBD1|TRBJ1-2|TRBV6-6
TGTGCCAGCAGTTACGGACAGGGGTACGGCTATGGCTACACCTTC
CASSYGQGYGYGYTF
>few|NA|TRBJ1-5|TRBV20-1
TGCAGTGCTAGCTCCGATAGCAATCAGCCCCAGCATTTT
CSASSDSNQPQHF
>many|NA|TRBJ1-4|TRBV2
TGTGCCAGCACGGGGACGTTCGGTGAAAAACTGTTTTTT
CASTGTFGEKLFF
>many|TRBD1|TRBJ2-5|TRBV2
TGTGCCAGCAGGCCAATGGGACAGAACCAAGAGACCCAGTACTTC
CASRPMGQNQETQYF
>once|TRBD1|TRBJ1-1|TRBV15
TGTGCCACCAGCAGCGACAACAGGGGGCCTGAAGCTTTCTTT
CATSSDNRGPEAFF
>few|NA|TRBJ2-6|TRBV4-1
TGCGCCAGCAGCCAAGATTGGGGGACGAGCTCTGGGGCCAACGTCCTGACTTTC
CASSQDWGTSSGANVLTF
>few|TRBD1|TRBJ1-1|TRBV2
TGTGCCAGCAAAAGCTCCGGGACAGGGAACACTGAAGCTTTCTTT
CASKSSGTGNTEAFF
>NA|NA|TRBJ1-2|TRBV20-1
TGCAGTGCTAGAGTGGGGTATAGGGACTATGGCTACACCTTC
CSARVGYRDYGYTF
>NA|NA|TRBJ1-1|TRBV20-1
TGCAGTGCTAGAGATCCATCAGCCACGAACACTGAAGCTTTCTTT
CSARDPSATNTEAFF
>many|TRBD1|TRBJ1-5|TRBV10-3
TGTGCCACCTGGGACAGGGACCAGCCCCAGCATTTT
CATWDRDQPQHF
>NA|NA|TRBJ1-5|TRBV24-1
TGTGCCACCAGCAGCCCCGACGATAGCAATCAGCCCCAGCATTTT
CATSSPDDSNQPQHF
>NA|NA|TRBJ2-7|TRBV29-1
TGCAGCGTGTTTGGCCCGGGACTTTCCTACGAGCAGTACTTC
CSVFGPGLSYEQYF
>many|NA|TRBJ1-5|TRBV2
TGTGCCAGCAGGGCGACAGGAAGCAATCAGCCCCAGCATTTT
CASRATGSNQPQHF
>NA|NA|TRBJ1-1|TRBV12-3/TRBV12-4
TGTGCCAGCAGTTCGGGCGTTACAATGAACACTGAAGCTTTCTTT
CASSSGVTMNTEAFF
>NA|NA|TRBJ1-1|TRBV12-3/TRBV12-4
TGTGCCAGCTTGAGTGGTCCGAACACTGAAGCTTTCTTT
CASLSGPNTEAFF